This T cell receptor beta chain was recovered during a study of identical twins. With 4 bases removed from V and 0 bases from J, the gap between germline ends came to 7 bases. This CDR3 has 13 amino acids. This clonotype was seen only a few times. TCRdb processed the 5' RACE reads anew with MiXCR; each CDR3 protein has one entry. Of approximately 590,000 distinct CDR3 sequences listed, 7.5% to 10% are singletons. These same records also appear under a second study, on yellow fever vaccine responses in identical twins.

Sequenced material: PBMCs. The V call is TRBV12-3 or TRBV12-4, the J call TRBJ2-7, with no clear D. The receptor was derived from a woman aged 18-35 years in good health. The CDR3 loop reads CASSSSISYEQYF. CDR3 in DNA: TGTGCCAGCAGTTCGTCCATCTCCTACGAGCAGTACTTC.